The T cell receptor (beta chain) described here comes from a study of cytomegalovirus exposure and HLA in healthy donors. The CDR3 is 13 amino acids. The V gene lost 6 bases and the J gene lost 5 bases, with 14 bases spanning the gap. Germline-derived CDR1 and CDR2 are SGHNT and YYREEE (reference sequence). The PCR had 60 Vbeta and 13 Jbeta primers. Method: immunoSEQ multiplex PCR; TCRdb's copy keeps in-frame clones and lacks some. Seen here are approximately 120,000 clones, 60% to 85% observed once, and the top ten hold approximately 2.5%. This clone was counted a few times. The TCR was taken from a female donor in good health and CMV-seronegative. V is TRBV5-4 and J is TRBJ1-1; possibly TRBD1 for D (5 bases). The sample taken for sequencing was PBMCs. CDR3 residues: CASNTGASTEAFF. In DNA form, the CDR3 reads TGTGCCAGCAATACAGGAGCGAGTACTGAAGCTTTCTTT.